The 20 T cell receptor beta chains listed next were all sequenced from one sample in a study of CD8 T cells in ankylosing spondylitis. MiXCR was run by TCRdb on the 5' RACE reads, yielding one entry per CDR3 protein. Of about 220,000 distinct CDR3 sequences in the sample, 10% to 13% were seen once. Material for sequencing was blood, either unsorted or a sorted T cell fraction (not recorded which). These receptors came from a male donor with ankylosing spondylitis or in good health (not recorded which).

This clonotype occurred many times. As DNA, the CDR3 is TGTGCCATCAGATCCGGGACTAGCACAGATACGCAGTATTTT. Residues: CAIRSGTSTDTQYF. V is TRBV10-3 and J is TRBJ2-3; D is possibly TRBD2 (6 bases). V lost 6 bases and J 0 bases, leaving 10 bases between the germline ends. Per germline, CDR1 ENHRY and CDR2 SYGVKD. There are 14 residues in the CDR3.

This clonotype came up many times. The CDR3 spells CASSLLQGANYGYTF. CDR3 in DNA: TGTGCCAGCAGCTTGTTGCAGGGAGCTAACTATGGCTACACCTTC. The J gene is TRBJ1-2, the V gene TRBV7-9, with a tentative D call TRBD1 (5 bases). The germline V and J ends were trimmed by 3 bases and 0 bases, with 11 bases remaining between them. CDR3 size: 15 residues. The germline V gene encodes CDR1 SEHNR and CDR2 FQNEAQ (reference sequence).

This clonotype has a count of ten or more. The CDR3 is CASSLLGGVDTQYF. The CDR3 nucleotides are TGTGCCAGCAGCTTACTCGGAGGGGTCGATACGCAGTATTTT. The chain links TRBV7-3 to TRBJ2-3; D may be TRBD2 (6 bases). This CDR3 is 14 amino acids long. Per germline, CDR1 SGHTA and CDR2 FQGTGA. The V gene lost 2 bases and the J gene lost 6 bases, with 12 bases spanning the gap.

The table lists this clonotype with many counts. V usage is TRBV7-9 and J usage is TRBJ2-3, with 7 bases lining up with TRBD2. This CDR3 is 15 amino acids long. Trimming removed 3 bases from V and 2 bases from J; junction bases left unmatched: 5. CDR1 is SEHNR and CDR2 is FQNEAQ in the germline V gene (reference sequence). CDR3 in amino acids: CASSFQRGLTDTQYF. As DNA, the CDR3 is TGTGCCAGCAGCTTTCAGCGGGGCCTCACAGATACGCAGTATTTT.

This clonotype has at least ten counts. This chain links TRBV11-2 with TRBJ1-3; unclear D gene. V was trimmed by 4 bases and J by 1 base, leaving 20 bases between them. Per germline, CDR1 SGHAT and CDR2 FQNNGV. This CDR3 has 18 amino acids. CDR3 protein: CASSSRPVDGNSGNTIYF. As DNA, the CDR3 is TGTGCCAGCAGCTCAAGACCGGTAGACGGAAATTCTGGAAACACCATATATTTT.

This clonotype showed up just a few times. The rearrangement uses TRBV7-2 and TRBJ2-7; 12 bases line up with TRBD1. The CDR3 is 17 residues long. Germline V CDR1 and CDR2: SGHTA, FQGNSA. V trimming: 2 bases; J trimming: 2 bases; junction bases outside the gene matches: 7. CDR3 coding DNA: TGTGCCAGCAGCTTACTGGGACAGGGGGCTCTTCCCTACGAGCAGTACTTC. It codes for CASSLLGQGALPYEQYF. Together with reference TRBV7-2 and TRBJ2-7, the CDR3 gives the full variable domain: GAGVSQSPSNKVTEKGKDVELRCDPISGHTALYWYRQSLGQGLEFLIYFQGNSAPDKSGLPSDRFSAERTGGSVSTLTIQRTQQEDSAVYLCASSLLGQGALPYEQYFGPGTRLTVT.

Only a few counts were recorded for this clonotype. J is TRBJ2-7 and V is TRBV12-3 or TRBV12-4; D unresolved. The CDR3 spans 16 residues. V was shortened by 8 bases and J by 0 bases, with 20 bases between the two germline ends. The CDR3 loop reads CASASGRRRSSYEQYF. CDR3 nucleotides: TGTGCCAGCGCGTCCGGGCGGCGTAGGAGCTCCTACGAGCAGTACTTC.

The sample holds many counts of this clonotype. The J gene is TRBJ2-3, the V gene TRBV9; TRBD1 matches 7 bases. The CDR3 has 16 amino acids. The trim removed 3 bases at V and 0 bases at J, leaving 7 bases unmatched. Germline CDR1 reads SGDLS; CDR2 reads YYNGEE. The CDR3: CASSAGTAPSTDTQYF. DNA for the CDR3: TGTGCCAGCAGCGCTGGGACAGCCCCTAGCACAGATACGCAGTATTTT. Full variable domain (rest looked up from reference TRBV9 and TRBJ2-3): DSGVTQTPKHLITATGQRVTLRCSPRSGDLSVYWYQQSLDQGLQFLIQYYNGEERAKGNILERFSAQQFPDLHSELNLSSLELGDSALYFCASSAGTAPSTDTQYFGPGTRLTVL.

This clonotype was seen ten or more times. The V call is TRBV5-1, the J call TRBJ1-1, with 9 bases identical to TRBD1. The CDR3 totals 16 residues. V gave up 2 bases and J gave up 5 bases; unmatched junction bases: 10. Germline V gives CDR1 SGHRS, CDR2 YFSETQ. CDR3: CASSFAYRGPGTEAFF. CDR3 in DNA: TGCGCCAGCAGCTTTGCGTACAGGGGGCCTGGAACTGAAGCTTTCTTT. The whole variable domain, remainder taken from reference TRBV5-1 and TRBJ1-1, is KAGVTQTPRYLIKTRGQQVTLSCSPISGHRSVSWYQQTPGQGLQFLFEYFSETQRNKGNFPGRFSGRQFSNSRSEMNVSTLELGDSALYLCASSFAYRGPGTEAFFGQGTRLTVV.

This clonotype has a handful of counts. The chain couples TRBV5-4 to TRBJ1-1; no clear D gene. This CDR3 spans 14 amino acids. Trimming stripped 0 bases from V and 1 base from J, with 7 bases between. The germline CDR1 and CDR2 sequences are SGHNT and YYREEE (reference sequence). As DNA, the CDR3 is TGTGCCAGCAGCTTGGTTCACTCGAACACTGAAGCTTTCTTT. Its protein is CASSLVHSNTEAFF.

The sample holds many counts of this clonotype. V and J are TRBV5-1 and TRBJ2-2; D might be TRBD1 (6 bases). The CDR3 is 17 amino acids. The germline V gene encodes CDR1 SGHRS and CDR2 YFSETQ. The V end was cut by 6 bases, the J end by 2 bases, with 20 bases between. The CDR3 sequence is CASTQQLFGTNTGELFF. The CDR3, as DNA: TGCGCCAGCACCCAACAGCTTTTCGGGACAAACACCGGGGAGCTGTTTTTT.

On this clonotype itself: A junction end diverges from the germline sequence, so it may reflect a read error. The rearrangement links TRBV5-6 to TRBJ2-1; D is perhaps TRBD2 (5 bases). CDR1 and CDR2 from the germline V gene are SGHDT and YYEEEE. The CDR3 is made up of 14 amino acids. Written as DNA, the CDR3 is TGTACCAGCAGCTGGACTTGGGCCGGTGGTGAGCAGTTCTTC. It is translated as CTSSWTWAGGEQFF.

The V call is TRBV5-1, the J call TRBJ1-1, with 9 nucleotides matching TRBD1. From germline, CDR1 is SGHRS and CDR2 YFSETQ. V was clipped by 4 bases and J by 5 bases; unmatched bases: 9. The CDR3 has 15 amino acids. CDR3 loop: CASSVEQGAGTEAFF. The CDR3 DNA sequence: TGCGCCAGCAGCGTGGAACAGGGGGCTGGGACTGAAGCTTTCTTT.

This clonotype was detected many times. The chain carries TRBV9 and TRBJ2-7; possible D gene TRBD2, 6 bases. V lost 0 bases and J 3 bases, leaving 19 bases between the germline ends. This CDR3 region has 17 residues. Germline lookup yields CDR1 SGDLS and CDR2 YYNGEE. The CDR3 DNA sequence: TGTGCCAGCAGCGTAGGGGCTAGCGTATTTGGGGACTACGAGCAGTACTTC. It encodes CASSVGASVFGDYEQYF.

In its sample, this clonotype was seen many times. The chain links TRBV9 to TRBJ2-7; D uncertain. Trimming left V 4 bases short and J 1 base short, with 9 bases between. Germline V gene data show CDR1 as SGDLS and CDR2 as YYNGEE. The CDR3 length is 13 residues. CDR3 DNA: TGTGCCAGCAGCCTCTTGGCGTCCTACGAGCAGTACTTC. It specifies CASSLLASYEQYF.

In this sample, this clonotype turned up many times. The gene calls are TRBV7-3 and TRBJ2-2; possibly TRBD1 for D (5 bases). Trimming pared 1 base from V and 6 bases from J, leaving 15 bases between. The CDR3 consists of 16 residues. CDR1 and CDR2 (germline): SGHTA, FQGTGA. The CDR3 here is CASSLNTGLNAGELFF. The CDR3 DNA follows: TGTGCCAGCAGCTTAAACACAGGTCTAAACGCCGGGGAGCTGTTTTTT.

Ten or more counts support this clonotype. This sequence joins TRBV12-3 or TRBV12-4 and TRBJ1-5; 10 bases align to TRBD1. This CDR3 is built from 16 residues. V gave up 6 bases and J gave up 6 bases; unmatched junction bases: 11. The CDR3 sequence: CASSRTDRGDSQPQHF. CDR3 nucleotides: TGTGCCAGCAGCAGGACGGACAGGGGGGATAGTCAGCCCCAGCATTTT.

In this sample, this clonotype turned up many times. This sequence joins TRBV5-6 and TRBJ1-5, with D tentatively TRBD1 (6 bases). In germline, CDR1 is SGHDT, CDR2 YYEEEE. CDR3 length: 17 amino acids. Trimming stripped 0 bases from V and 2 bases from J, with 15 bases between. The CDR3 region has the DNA TGTGCCAGCAGCTTGGGTCCCGGGACAACCCGCAATCAGCCCCAGCATTTT. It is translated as CASSLGPGTTRNQPQHF.

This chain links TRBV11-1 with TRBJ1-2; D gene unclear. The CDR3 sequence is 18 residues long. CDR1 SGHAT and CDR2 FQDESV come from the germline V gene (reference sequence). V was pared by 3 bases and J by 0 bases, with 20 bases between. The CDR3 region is CASSFPDRSGESNYGYTF. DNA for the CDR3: TGTGCCAGCAGCTTTCCGGACCGCAGCGGGGAATCTAACTATGGCTACACCTTC.

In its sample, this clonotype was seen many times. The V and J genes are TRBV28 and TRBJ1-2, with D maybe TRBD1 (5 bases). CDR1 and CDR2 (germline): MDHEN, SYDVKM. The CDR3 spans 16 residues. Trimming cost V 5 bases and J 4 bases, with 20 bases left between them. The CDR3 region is CASSPARTGGTYGYTF. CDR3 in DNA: TGTGCCAGCAGTCCCGCCAGGACGGGGGGGACCTATGGCTACACCTTC.